This entry describes one T cell receptor beta chain. In the original processing: For nucleated cells, counts were estimated from reference gene primer amplification. Using immunoSEQ multiplex PCR, the repertoire was profiled, and TCRdb retains in-frame clones only, with some absent. That table supplies the V and J calls and clone size; D and trimming were determined from the DNA. Among more than 65,000 clones listed, 84% were seen once. The entry originates in a study of blood T cell repertoires in COVID-19. For the study at large: The origin of the acute and convalescent COVID-19 samples was the United States, Italy and Spain.

This TCR derives from a man aged 45-65 years with acute or convalescent COVID-19. The source material was peripheral blood.

The CDR3 sequence is CASSLRGRGEGQETQYF. Here the CDR3 DNA reads TGTGCCAGCAGCTTACGGGGTCGTGGGGAGGGCCAAGAGACCCAGTACTTC. The chain couples TRBV7-9 to TRBJ2-5, with 7 positions matching TRBD2. J was trimmed by 1 base and V by 2 bases; bases with no gene match: 10. The germline gives CDR1 SEHNR, CDR2 FQNEAQ (reference sequence). The CDR3 runs 17 residues.